A single sample is the source of the 21 T cell receptor beta chains below, sequenced in a study of blood T cell repertoires in COVID-19. Method: immunoSEQ multiplex PCR; TCRdb's copy keeps in-frame clones and lacks some. This table holds about 180,000 clones, about 81% found once. Sample: peripheral blood. All receptors derive from a woman older than 75 with COVID-19, enrolled during active disease.

The chain links TRBV6-1 to TRBJ2-3, with TRBD2 matching over 7 bases. The CDR3 consists of 16 residues. The V segment lost 1 base and the J segment 0 bases; nucleotides outside the gene matches: 4. Per the germline V gene, CDR1 is MNHNS and CDR2 is SASEGT. The CDR3, as DNA: TGTGCCAGCAGTGAAGGGGCGGGGGTAAGCACAGATACGCAGTATTTT. As protein: CASSEGAGVSTDTQYF.

The chain uses TRBV11-2 and TRBJ2-3, with D maybe TRBD2 (5 bases). CDR1 is SGHAT and CDR2 is FQNNGV in the germline V gene. The CDR3 length is 14 residues. V dropped 4 bases and J dropped 1 base, with 9 bases sitting between them. This CDR3 is CASSSRERTDTQYF. CDR3 nucleotide sequence: TGTGCCAGCAGCTCACGGGAACGCACAGATACGCAGTATTTT.

V is TRBV18 and J is TRBJ1-5; tentatively, D is TRBD1 (5 bases). The V and J ends lost 3 bases and 0 bases respectively, with 12 bases between them. In germline, CDR1 is KGHSH, CDR2 LQKENI. The CDR3 consists of 16 residues. CDR3 loop: CASSPGGPYSNQPQHF. In DNA form, the CDR3 reads TGTGCCAGCTCACCCGGGGGACCTTATAGCAATCAGCCCCAGCATTTT.

The chain couples TRBV5-6 to TRBJ2-5; D unclear. V gave up 4 bases and J gave up 3 bases, with 10 bases separating them. The CDR3 sequence is 13 residues long. CDR1 is SGHDT and CDR2 is YYEEEE in the germline V gene. CDR3 sequence: CASSTDWKETQYF. CDR3 DNA: TGTGCCAGCAGCACCGACTGGAAAGAGACCCAGTACTTC.

This chain links TRBV29-1 with TRBJ2-7; a possible D gene is TRBD2 (5 bases). The CDR3 loop spans 15 amino acids. Trimming cost V 4 bases and J 3 bases, with 19 bases left between them. Per the germline V gene, CDR1 is SQVTM and CDR2 is ANQGSEA. This CDR3 is CSVVGVGKSLYEQYF. The CDR3 DNA follows: TGCAGCGTTGTTGGGGTCGGGAAATCCCTCTACGAGCAGTACTTC.

This sequence joins TRBV7-8 and TRBJ2-7; TRBD1 matches 12 bases. J gave up 6 bases and V 5 bases, and 5 bases lay outside the gene matches. The CDR3 is 14 residues long. Germline lookup yields CDR1 SGHVS and CDR2 FQNEAQ. CDR3 sequence: CASSHLGQGAEQYF. Written as DNA, the CDR3 is TGTGCCAGCAGCCACTTGGGACAGGGGGCCGAGCAGTACTTC.

This sequence joins TRBV28 and TRBJ2-4, with TRBD2 matching over 14 bases. J lost 4 bases, V lost 2 bases, and 13 bases had no gene match. The CDR3 contains 20 residues. Looked up from germline, CDR1 is MDHEN and CDR2 is SYDVKM. CDR3 DNA sequence: TGTGCCAGCAGTTTACGCGGACTAGCGGGAGGTGGTAAGGATAAAAACATTCAGTACTTC. It codes for CASSLRGLAGGGKDKNIQYF.

The chain has TRBV27 and TRBJ1-2; TRBD1 aligns across 10 bases. After removal of 2 bases from V and 6 bases from J, the junction contained 3 bases not matched to a gene. Germline-derived CDR1 and CDR2 are MNHEY and SMNVEV (reference sequence). CDR3 size: 14 residues. The CDR3 bases are TGTGCCAGCAGTTTAATGGGGACAGGGGATGGCTACACCTTC. Residues: CASSLMGTGDGYTF.

The chain links TRBV3-1 (or the pseudogene TRBV3-2) to TRBJ2-7, with D unclear. Germline V CDR1 and CDR2: LGHDT, YNNKEL (reference sequence). The CDR3 extends over 13 amino acids. The V end was cut by 0 bases, the J end by 5 bases, with 8 bases between. The chain's CDR3 is CASSQEWADEQYF. In nucleotides, the CDR3 is TGTGCCAGCAGCCAAGAATGGGCCGACGAGCAGTACTTC.

The chain recombines TRBV6-5 with TRBJ2-1; D is uncertain. Germline V gene sequence: CDR1 MNHEY, CDR2 SVGAGI. Trimming shortened V by 1 base and J by 10 bases, and 17 bases separated the two germline ends. There are 15 residues in the CDR3. CDR3 sequence (DNA): TGTGCCAGCAGTTACTTGGCTTCCCCTAGTGGGGAGCAGTTCTTC. Translating it yields CASSYLASPSGEQFF.

This clone was observed a few times. The genes are TRBV19 and TRBJ1-4; possibly TRBD1 for D (6 bases). Trimming cost V 3 bases and J 6 bases, with 20 bases left between them. The CDR3 has 17 residues. Looked up from germline, CDR1 is LNHDA and CDR2 is SQIVND (reference sequence). CDR3: CASSIGSMGARYEKLFF. Here the CDR3 DNA reads TGTGCCAGTAGTATCGGTTCCATGGGGGCCAGATATGAAAAACTGTTTTTT.

The count of this clone is one. J is TRBJ2-7 and V is TRBV6-1; possibly TRBD2 for D (7 bases). With 3 bases removed from V and 3 bases from J, the gap between germline ends came to 18 bases. This CDR3 is 16 amino acids long. Germline-derived CDR1 and CDR2 are MNHNS and SASEGT. CDR3 DNA sequence: TGTGCCAGCAGTGACCCTGGGGGGGCCTCGGGCTACGAGCAGTACTTC. Protein: CASSDPGGASGYEQYF.

The gene calls are TRBV7-8 and TRBJ2-1, with 9 bases aligning to TRBD1. Germline loops: CDR1 SGHVS, CDR2 FQNEAQ. The V gene end was trimmed by 5 bases and the J gene end by 4 bases; junction bases not matched to a gene: 6. CDR3 size: 15 residues. DNA of the CDR3: TGTGCCAGCAGCGGCCGGGACAGGGATTACAATGAGCAGTTCTTC. It translates to CASSGRDRDYNEQFF.

This clone was counted once. This chain links TRBV28 with TRBJ2-7; 10 bases fit TRBD2. The germline V gene encodes CDR1 MDHEN and CDR2 SYDVKM. V lost 3 bases, J lost 4 bases, and 3 bases stayed unmatched. The CDR3 sequence is 14 residues long. This CDR3 is CASSFSGRNYEQYF. The CDR3 DNA is TGTGCCAGCAGTTTTAGCGGGAGGAATTACGAGCAGTACTTC.

The chain is built from TRBV19 and TRBJ2-2, with D hard to call. CDR1 and CDR2 (germline): LNHDA, SQIVND (reference sequence). V was cut by 5 bases and J by 7 bases, with 11 bases left in between. The CDR3 spans 13 residues. In nucleotides, the CDR3 is TGTGCCAGTAGTTACGCGTTCTTCGGGGAGCTGTTTTTT. Its protein is CASSYAFFGELFF. Full variable domain (rest looked up from reference TRBV19 and TRBJ2-2): DGGITQSPKYLFRKEGQNVTLSCEQNLNHDAMYWYRQDPGQGLRLIYYSQIVNDFQKGDIAEGYSVSREKKESFPLTVTSAQKNPTAFYLCASSYAFFGELFFGEGSRLTVL.

The table lists this clone with a count of one. V and J are TRBV10-2 and TRBJ2-7, with 9 nucleotides matching TRBD1. There are 14 residues in the CDR3. Germline V gene data show CDR1 as WSHSY and CDR2 as SAAADI. Trimming removed 8 bases from V and 4 bases from J; junction bases left unmatched: 9. Here the CDR3 reads CASRPGQGTYEQYF. DNA of the CDR3: TGCGCCAGCCGGCCGGGACAGGGAACTTACGAGCAGTACTTC.

The chain is built from TRBV29-1 and TRBJ2-1; 10 bases are shared with TRBD2. The V and J ends lost 8 bases and 9 bases, in that order; junction bases with no gene match: 4. CDR3 length equals 11 residues. Germline assignment: CDR1 SQVTM and CDR2 ANQGSEA. The CDR3 region has the DNA TGCAGCCCACGACTAGCGGGTGAGCAGTTCTTC. This translates into CSPRLAGEQFF.

The V and J genes are TRBV6-5 and TRBJ1-1, with a possible D match to TRBD1 (6 bases). The V end was cut by 3 bases, the J end by 5 bases, with 13 bases between. CDR1 is MNHEY, CDR2 SVGAGI, per germline. The CDR3 is 14 amino acids. DNA of the CDR3: TGTGCCAGCAGTTATGACCAGGGGCTTACTGAAGCTTTCTTT. Its translation: CASSYDQGLTEAFF.

Comments on this clone: This same CDR3 is encoded by further DNA sequences in the sample. The CDR3 region has the DNA TGCAGCGTTGAGGGCCAGGGGGGAGAGACCCAGTACTTC. As protein: CSVEGQGGETQYF. This rearrangement joins TRBV29-1 to TRBJ2-5; D perhaps matches TRBD1 (7 bases). With 3 bases removed from V and 4 bases from J, the gap between germline ends came to 12 bases. This CDR3 region has 13 residues. Germline lookup yields CDR1 SQVTM and CDR2 ANQGSEA.

This chain uses TRBV5-4 with TRBJ2-5, with D tentatively TRBD1 (6 bases). In germline, CDR1 is SGHNT, CDR2 YYREEE (reference sequence). This CDR3 comprises 15 residues. The germline V and J ends were trimmed by 2 bases and 3 bases, with 14 bases remaining between them. The CDR3 nucleotides read TGTGCCAGCAGCTTCTATGACAGGCGAGAAGAGACCCAGTACTTC. Amino acids: CASSFYDRREETQYF.

The chain links TRBV5-6 to TRBJ2-5; a weak D match, TRBD1 (5 bases). This CDR3 comprises 14 residues. V was trimmed by 1 base and J by 2 bases, leaving 9 bases between them. From germline, CDR1 is SGHDT and CDR2 YYEEEE. The CDR3 sequence: CASSLRAGQETQYF. In DNA, the CDR3 is TGTGCCAGCAGCTTGAGGGCAGGGCAAGAGACCCAGTACTTC.